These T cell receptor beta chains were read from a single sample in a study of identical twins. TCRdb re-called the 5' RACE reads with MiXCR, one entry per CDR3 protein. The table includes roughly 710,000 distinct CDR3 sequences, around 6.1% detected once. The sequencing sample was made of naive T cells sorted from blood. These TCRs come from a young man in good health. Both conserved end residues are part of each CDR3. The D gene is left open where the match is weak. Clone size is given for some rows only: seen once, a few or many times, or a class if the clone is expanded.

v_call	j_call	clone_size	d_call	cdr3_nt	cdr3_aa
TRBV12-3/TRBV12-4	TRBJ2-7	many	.	TGTGCCAGCAGTCCCACAGGGTACGAGCAGTACTTC	CASSPTGYEQYF
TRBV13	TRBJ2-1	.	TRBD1	TGTGCCAGCAGCTTAGGGGGACAGCTCGTTGAGCAGTTCTTC	CASSLGGQLVEQFF
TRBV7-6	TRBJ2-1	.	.	TGTGCCAGCAGCTTAGTTTGGGCGCGGGAAATCTCCTACAATGAGCAGTTCTTC	CASSLVWAREISYNEQFF
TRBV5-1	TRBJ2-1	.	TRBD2	TGCGCCAGCAGCTTGGAGTGGGTAGCGGGCAATGAGCAGTTCTTC	CASSLEWVAGNEQFF
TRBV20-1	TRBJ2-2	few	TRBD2	TGCAGTGCTCCCACCCCACTGGGACTAGCTAATTTCAACACCGGGGAGCTGTTTTTT	CSAPTPLGLANFNTGELFF
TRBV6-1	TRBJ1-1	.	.	TGTGCCAGCAGAGACGAATTGAACACTGAAGCTTTCTTT	CASRDELNTEAFF
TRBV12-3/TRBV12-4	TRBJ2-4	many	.	TGTGCCAGCAGTTTAGCTGGGACGATCAAAAACATTCAGTACTTC	CASSLAGTIKNIQYF
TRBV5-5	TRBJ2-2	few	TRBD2	TGTGCCAGCAGCCCGGGACTAGCGGGAGGGGTCGGGGAGCTGTTTTTT	CASSPGLAGGVGELFF
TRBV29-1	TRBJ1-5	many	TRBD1	TGCAGCGTTGAAGGACAGGGGAATCAGCCCCAGCATTTT	CSVEGQGNQPQHF
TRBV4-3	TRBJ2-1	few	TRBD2	TGCGCCAGCAGCCAAGAGCCAGGGACTAGCGGTTACAATGAGCAGTTCTTC	CASSQEPGTSGYNEQFF
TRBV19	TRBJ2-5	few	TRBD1	TGTGCCAGTAGTGCATTCCGGGACAGGGGAGACGAGACCCAGTACTTC	CASSAFRDRGDETQYF
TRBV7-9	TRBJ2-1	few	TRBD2	TGTGCCAGCAGCTTTTCAGCGGGAGGCAAGAATGAGCAGTTCTTC	CASSFSAGGKNEQFF
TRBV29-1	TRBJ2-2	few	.	TGCAGCGTTGCAAATGCGAACACCGGGGAGCTGTTTTTT	CSVANANTGELFF
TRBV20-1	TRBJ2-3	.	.	TGCAGTGCTAGTGCCCGGAGGGCCACAGATACGCAGTATTTT	CSASARRATDTQYF
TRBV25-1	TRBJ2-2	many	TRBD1	TGTGCCAGCAGTGAGTATAAGGGGACAGCGATACCGTTGAACACCGGGGAGCTGTTTTTT	CASSEYKGTAIPLNTGELFF
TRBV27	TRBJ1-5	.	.	TGTGCCAGCAGTTTATCCAGCCATCAGCCCCAGCATTTT	CASSLSSHQPQHF
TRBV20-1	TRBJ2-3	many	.	TGCAGTGCTATTCGACCCCCCACAGATACGCAGTATTTT	CSAIRPPTDTQYF
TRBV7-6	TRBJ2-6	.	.	TGTGCCAGCAGCCATGGCCAGGGATTCTCTGGGGCCAACGTCCTGACTTTC	CASSHGQGFSGANVLTF
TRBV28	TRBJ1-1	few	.	TGTGCCAGCAGTCGACCTCCTTTAATGGACCCTGAAGCTTTCTTT	CASSRPPLMDPEAFF
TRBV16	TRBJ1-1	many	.	TGTGCCAGCAGCCGTTCAGGGGCCACTGAAGCTTTCTTT	CASSRSGATEAFF
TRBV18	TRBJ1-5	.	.	TGTGCCAGCTCACCTCGGGGGAGAGGCCAGCCCCAGCATTTT	CASSPRGRGQPQHF
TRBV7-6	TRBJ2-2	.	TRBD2	TGTGCCAGCAGCCTCGCTAGCGGGGGCATGATCCACGGGGAGCTGTTTTTT	CASSLASGGMIHGELFF
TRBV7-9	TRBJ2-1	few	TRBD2	TGTGCCAGCAGCCTACTAGCGGGAAGGAATGAGCAGTTCTTC	CASSLLAGRNEQFF
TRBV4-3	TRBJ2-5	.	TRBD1	TGCGCCAGCAGCCCCGCCCAGGGGGTTCAAGAGACCCAGTACTTC	CASSPAQGVQETQYF